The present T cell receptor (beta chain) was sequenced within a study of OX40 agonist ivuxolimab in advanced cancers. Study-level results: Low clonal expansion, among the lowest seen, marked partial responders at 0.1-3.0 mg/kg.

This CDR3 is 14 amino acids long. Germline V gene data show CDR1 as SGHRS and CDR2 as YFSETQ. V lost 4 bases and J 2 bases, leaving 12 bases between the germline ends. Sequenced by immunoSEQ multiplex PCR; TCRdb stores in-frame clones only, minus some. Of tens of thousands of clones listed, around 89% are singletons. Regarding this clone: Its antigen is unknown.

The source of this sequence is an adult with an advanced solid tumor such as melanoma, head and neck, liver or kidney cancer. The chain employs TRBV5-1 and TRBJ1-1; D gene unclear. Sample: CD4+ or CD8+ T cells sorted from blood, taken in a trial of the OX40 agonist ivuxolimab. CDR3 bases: TGCGCCAGCAGCGGCCTGGGAGGAAACACTGAAGCTTTCTTT. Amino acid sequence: CASSGLGGNTEAFF.